The 20 T cell receptor beta chains given below trace back to one sample, sequenced in a study of CD8 T cells in Susac syndrome. Reverse transcription used about 0.45 to 1 ug RNA and random hexamers. TCRdb reprocessed the immunoSEQ multiplex PCR reads with MiXCR, giving one entry per CDR3 protein. The profile shows tens of thousands of distinct CDR3 sequences, 90% to 95% of them singletons. Specimen: CD4+ T cells from PBMCs. These receptors all stem from a human donor with Susac syndrome.

The V and J genes are TRBV5-1 and TRBJ1-1; D unclear. Germline values: CDR1 SGHRS, CDR2 YFSETQ. The CDR3 loop spans 14 amino acids. V was shortened by 1 base and J by 1 base, with 8 bases between the two germline ends. CDR3 in DNA: TGCGCCAGCAGCTTGACCCGAGGGAACACTGAAGCTTTCTTT. This translates into CASSLTRGNTEAFF.

The genes are TRBV5-1 and TRBJ2-7; tentative D call: TRBD2 (7 bases). The CDR3 covers 16 residues. Germline CDR1 SGHRS, CDR2 YFSETQ. V lost 0 bases, J lost 2 bases, and 15 bases lay in between. This CDR3 reads CASSLDQPGGPYEQYF. CDR3 coding DNA: TGCGCCAGCAGCTTGGACCAACCCGGGGGGCCCTACGAGCAGTACTTC.

This clonotype appeared a single time. The DNA for the CDR3 is TGTGCCAGTAGTATAGCGGGGGGGGCCAACGTCCTGACTTTC. This gives the protein CASSIAGGANVLTF. This rearrangement joins TRBV19 to TRBJ2-6; TRBD2 might be the D (5 bases). The germline CDR1 and CDR2 sequences are LNHDA and SQIVND (reference sequence). The CDR3 length is 14 residues. V lost 1 base and J lost 4, with 5 bases in between.

Only one count was recorded for this clonotype. J is TRBJ1-2 and V is TRBV30; possible D gene TRBD1, 6 bases. V lost 5 bases and J 3 bases, leaving 19 bases between the germline ends. CDR1 and CDR2 (germline): GTSNPN, SVGIG (reference sequence). The CDR3 runs to 15 residues. CDR3 DNA: TGTGCCTGGGCTACCCAGATCGGGGGGCACTATGGCTACACCTTC. Translating gives CAWATQIGGHYGYTF.

The chain has TRBV20-1 and TRBJ2-3; 9 bases line up with TRBD2. Trimming at V came to 0 bases and at J to 4 bases, leaving 8 bases not matched to a gene. The germline CDR1 and CDR2 sequences are DFQATT and SNEGSKA (reference sequence). This CDR3 has 16 amino acids. CDR3 in DNA: TGCAGTGCTAGAGATGGGGGCGGGGGGGCCCCAGATACGCAGTATTTT. Amino acid sequence: CSARDGGGGAPDTQYF.

The J gene is TRBJ2-7, the V gene TRBV11-2; TRBD2 agrees at 12 bases. CDR1 SGHAT and CDR2 FQNNGV come from the germline V gene. V lost 4 bases to trimming and J lost 6 bases; unmatched junction nucleotides: 4. CDR3 length: 14 residues. CDR3 loop: CASSYGLAGLEQYF. The CDR3 region has the DNA TGTGCCAGCAGCTATGGACTAGCGGGACTCGAGCAGTACTTC.

The DNA for the CDR3 is TGTGCCACCAGCGTTGGGACAATCGTCACCGGGGAGCTGTTTTTT. Protein product: CATSVGTIVTGELFF. The gene calls are TRBV15 and TRBJ2-2; TRBD1 is a possible D gene (6 bases). This CDR3 is built from 15 residues. V shed 5 bases and J shed 4 bases, with 14 bases lying between them. Germline V gene sequence: CDR1 LNHNV, CDR2 YYDKDF (reference sequence). The full variable domain, rest sourced from reference TRBV15 and TRBJ2-2, is DAMVIQNPRYQVTQFGKPVTLSCSQTLNHNVMYWYQQKSSQAPKLLFHYYDKDFNNEADTPDNFQSRRPNTSFCFLDIRSPGLGDTAMYLCATSVGTIVTGELFFGEGSRLTVL.

The count of this clonotype is one. The chain joins TRBV11-1 to TRBJ1-1, with D possibly matching TRBD1 (6 bases). Germline CDR1 and CDR2: SGHAT and FQDESV (reference sequence). Trimming took 5 bases from V and 1 from J, leaving 14 bases between them. There are 15 residues in the CDR3. CDR3 residues: CASSHTQGRNTEAFF. The CDR3 coding sequence is TGTGCCAGCAGCCACACCCAGGGGAGGAACACTGAAGCTTTCTTT.

CDR3 coding DNA: TGTGCCAGCAGCACCCGCCCCGTCCTGGGAGAGACCCAGTACTTC. It specifies CASSTRPVLGETQYF. The chain links TRBV7-8 to TRBJ2-5; D not certain. Trimming took off 5 bases at V and 4 bases at J, with 17 bases between the two ends. The CDR3 has 15 residues. CDR1 SGHVS and CDR2 FQNEAQ come from the germline V gene.

This clonotype was observed a single time. The J gene is TRBJ2-6, the V gene TRBV6-2 or TRBV6-3; TRBD2 agrees at 7 bases. Germline V gene lookup returns CDR1 MNHEY and CDR2 SVGEGT. The CDR3 contains 18 residues. Losses at the gene ends were 1 base for V and 0 bases for J; bases not matched to a gene: 6. CDR3 sequence: CASSYWAGRDSGANVLTF. In DNA, the CDR3 is TGTGCCAGCAGTTACTGGGCAGGGAGGGACTCTGGGGCCAACGTCCTGACTTTC.

This sequence joins TRBV5-4 and TRBJ2-2, with a tentative D call TRBD1 (5 bases). Trimming removed 3 bases from V and 7 bases from J, with 10 bases in between. Germline CDR1 is SGHNT and CDR2 is YYREEE (reference sequence). This CDR3 has 13 residues. CDR3: CASSSDTLGELFF. The CDR3 DNA sequence: TGTGCCAGCAGCTCGGACACCCTCGGGGAGCTGTTTTTT.

This clonotype was recorded only once. DNA of the CDR3: TGTGCCAGCAGCCGGGACAGGCTAACCAAAGGTCTGTTCTTC. Translation gives CASSRDRLTKGLFF. The chain employs TRBV6-6 and TRBJ2-1; the match to TRBD1 covers 8 bases. Germline CDR1 reads MNHNY; CDR2 reads SVGAGI (reference sequence). Trimming took 6 bases from V and 15 from J; bases not matched to a gene: 16. This CDR3 comprises 14 residues.

J is TRBJ2-6 and V is TRBV4-1, with D possibly TRBD1 on 5 matching bases. The V and J ends lost 1 base and 1 base respectively, with 11 bases between them. The germline CDR1 and CDR2 sequences are MGHRA and YSYEKL. This CDR3 is 17 amino acids long. CDR3 protein: CASSQAPGASGANVLTF. In nucleotides, the CDR3 is TGCGCCAGCAGCCAAGCCCCTGGGGCTTCTGGGGCCAACGTCCTGACTTTC.

This rearrangement joins TRBV18 to TRBJ1-1; TRBD1 is a possible D gene (5 bases). In germline, CDR1 is KGHSH, CDR2 LQKENI. This CDR3 region has 14 residues. V lost 6 bases to trimming and J lost 5 bases, with 16 bases between them. The CDR3 bases are TGTGCCAGCTCCCCGGGAAGGGGCTTTACTGAAGCTTTCTTT. It translates to CASSPGRGFTEAFF.

V usage is TRBV3-1 and J usage is TRBJ2-5; the D is unclear. The germline gives CDR1 LGHDT, CDR2 YNNKEL (reference sequence). The CDR3 has 15 amino acids. V gave up 1 base and J gave up 1 base, with 10 bases separating them. This CDR3 is CASSQVIYSQETQYF. The CDR3 DNA sequence: TGTGCCAGCAGCCAAGTCATTTACAGCCAAGAGACCCAGTACTTC.

V gene TRBV3-1 combines with J gene TRBJ1-5; possible D gene TRBD1, 5 bases. The ends were cut back, 0 bases at V and 6 bases at J, with 12 bases in the middle. The V gene's germline CDR1 is LGHDT and CDR2 YNNKEL (reference sequence). This CDR3 has 15 amino acids. The CDR3 DNA reads TGTGCCAGCAGCCAAGATCCCGGGGCGGGTCAGCCCCAGCATTTT. Amino acid sequence: CASSQDPGAGQPQHF.

This clonotype was seen only once. The V gene is TRBV5-5, the J gene TRBJ2-7; unclear D gene. V was clipped by 2 bases and J by 2 bases, with 14 bases between them. Germline lookup yields CDR1 SGHKS and CDR2 YYEKEE (reference sequence). This CDR3 is 15 amino acids long. The CDR3 bases are TGTGCCAGCAGCTTCGACCCTACTGTTACCTACGAGCAGTACTTC. Protein sequence: CASSFDPTVTYEQYF.

The chain couples TRBV7-9 to TRBJ2-1; D unresolved. Germline V gene lookup returns CDR1 SEHNR and CDR2 FQNEAQ (reference sequence). This CDR3 has 15 residues. The V gene lost 4 bases and the J gene lost 6 bases, with 16 bases spanning the gap. The CDR3 region is CASSSYSARGNEQFF. Written as DNA, the CDR3 is TGTGCCAGCAGCTCTTACAGTGCTAGAGGCAATGAGCAGTTCTTC.

This clonotype was seen only once. This sequence joins TRBV6-2 or TRBV6-3 and TRBJ1-2; the match to TRBD1 covers 8 bases. Germline V gene lookup returns CDR1 MNHEY and CDR2 SVGEGT. The trim removed 6 bases at V and 8 bases at J, leaving 8 bases unmatched. The CDR3 covers 13 residues. The CDR3 coding sequence is TGTGCCAGCAGGAGCCAAACAGGGGGAGGCTACACCTTC. Protein sequence: CASRSQTGGGYTF.

CDR3 coding DNA: TGCGCCAGCAGCCCCCGAATTAGCGGGGGGGACTACGAGCAGTACTTC. Its protein is CASSPRISGGDYEQYF. The V gene is TRBV4-3, the J gene TRBJ2-7; 11 positions match TRBD2. After removal of 4 bases from V and 3 bases from J, the junction contained 8 bases not matched to a gene. Germline-derived CDR1 and CDR2 are LGHNA and YSLEER. This CDR3 is 16 amino acids long.